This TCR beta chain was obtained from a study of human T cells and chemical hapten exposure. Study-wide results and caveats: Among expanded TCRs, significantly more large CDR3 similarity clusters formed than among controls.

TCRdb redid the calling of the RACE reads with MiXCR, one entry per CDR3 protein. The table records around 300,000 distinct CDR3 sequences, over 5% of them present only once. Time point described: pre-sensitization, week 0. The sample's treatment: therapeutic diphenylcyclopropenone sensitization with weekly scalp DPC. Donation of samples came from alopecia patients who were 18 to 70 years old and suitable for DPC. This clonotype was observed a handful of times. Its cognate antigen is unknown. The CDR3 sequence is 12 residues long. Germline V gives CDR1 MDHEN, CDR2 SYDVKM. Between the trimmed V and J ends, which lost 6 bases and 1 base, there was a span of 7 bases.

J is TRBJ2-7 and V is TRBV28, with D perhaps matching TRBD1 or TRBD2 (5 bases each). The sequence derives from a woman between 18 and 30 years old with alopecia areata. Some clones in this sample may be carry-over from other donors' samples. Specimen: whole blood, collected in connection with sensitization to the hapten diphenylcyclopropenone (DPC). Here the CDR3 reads CASRGESYEQYF. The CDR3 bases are TGTGCCAGCAGAGGGGAGTCCTACGAGCAGTACTTC.